This T cell receptor (beta chain) emerged from a study of cytomegalovirus exposure and HLA in healthy donors. Study results and limitations: Reportedly, TCR beta sequences accurately predicted HLA-A and HLA-B alleles in most subjects.

Concerning this clone: Antigen unknown.

This PCR relied on a set of 60 Vbeta primers and 13 Jbeta primers. TCRdb's table, derived via immunoSEQ multiplex PCR, lists solely in-frame clones and lacks some. Among about 73,000 clones listed, roughly 75% were seen once. The CDR3 contains 13 residues. The V gene's germline CDR1 is WNHNN and CDR2 SYGVQD (reference sequence). With 0 bases removed from V and 4 bases from J, the gap between germline ends came to 4 bases. The sequence was obtained from a male donor in good health and CMV-seronegative. Sequenced sample: PBMCs. The chain has TRBV10-1 and TRBJ2-1, with D uncertain. The chain's CDR3 is CASSESQYNEQFF. CDR3 DNA: TGCGCCAGCAGTGAGTCCCAGTACAATGAGCAGTTCTTC.